The rows below give T cell receptor beta chains drawn from one sample of a study of vaccination effects on CD4 cells after COVID-19. The assay was immunoSEQ multiplex PCR, and TCRdb's table has in-frame clones only and misses some. The data hold 25,000 to 35,000 clones, with roughly 67% observed a single time. These receptors' targets are unknown. Material: CD4+ T cells from PBMCs cultured with SARS-CoV-2 spike peptides, obtained after COVID-19 vaccination. These receptor sequences come from a human donor who received a COVID-19 vaccine. The CDR3 runs from the conserved cysteine through the conserved F or W. The D gene is left open where the match is weak. Size is omitted from some rows. Given values are once, few, many or a class for expanded clones.

d_gene	abundance	v_gene	j_gene	CDR3nt	CDR3aa
TRBD1	-	TRBV27	TRBJ1-1	TGTGCCAGCAGTTCCGGGACAGTGAACACTGAAGCTTTCTTT	CASSSGTVNTEAFF
TRBD2	few	TRBV19	TRBJ2-7	TGTGCCAGTAGTCGTACCAGGACTAGCGGTTACGAGCAGTACTTC	CASSRTRTSGYEQYF
-	-	TRBV28	TRBJ2-7	TGTGCCAGCAGTTTATCAGTGACAGCCTTCCTCGAGCAGTACTTC	CASSLSVTAFLEQYF
-	-	TRBV10-3	TRBJ2-1	TGTGCCGCCACAGGGAGGGGGAATGAGCAGTTCTTC	CAATGRGNEQFF
-	-	TRBV11-3	TRBJ2-7	TGTGCCAGCAGCTTAGATAGACAAACCAGCGGGTTTTCGGAATACGAGCAGTACTTC	CASSLDRQTSGFSEYEQYF
-	-	TRBV2	TRBJ2-7	TGTGCCAGCAGTGAAGCGCTTTTAATACGCGAGCAGTACTTC	CASSEALLIREQYF
-	few	TRBV2	TRBJ1-5	TGTGCCAGCAGGGACGATAGCAATCAGCCCCAGCATTTT	CASRDDSNQPQHF
TRBD1	few	TRBV30	TRBJ1-2	TGTGCCTGGGTGGCAGGGGGGGAGGACTATGGCTACACCTTC	CAWVAGGEDYGYTF
-	-	TRBV12-3/TRBV12-4	TRBJ2-4	TGTGCCAGTGAGAAGGGAACCAAAAACATTCAGTACTTC	CASEKGTKNIQYF
-	-	TRBV7-2	TRBJ2-7	TGTGCCAGCAGCCTAGGAGGATATGGTAGGGAGCAGTACTTC	CASSLGGYGREQYF
-	once	TRBV7-9	TRBJ1-2	TGTGCCAGCAGCCCACGAGAGGGACCGAACACTAACTATGGCTACACCTTC	CASSPREGPNTNYGYTF
-	-	TRBV3-1/TRBV3-2	TRBJ1-2	TGTGCCAGCAGCCAAATGTATGGCTACACCTTC	CASSQMYGYTF
TRBD1	few	TRBV27	TRBJ1-2	TGTGCCAGCAGTGAAAGGGACAGGAACTATGGCTACACCTTC	CASSERDRNYGYTF
TRBD1	-	TRBV12-3/TRBV12-4	TRBJ1-1	TGTGCCAGCGGGAGACAGGGATTCACTGAAGCTTTCTTT	CASGRQGFTEAFF
TRBD1	-	TRBV5-1	TRBJ1-5	TGCGCCAGCAGCTTGACCGGGACAGGGTTCCAGCCCCAGCATTTT	CASSLTGTGFQPQHF
-	-	TRBV3-1/TRBV3-2	TRBJ1-2	TGTGCCAGCAGCCAAGATCGACAGGTCTACACCTTC	CASSQDRQVYTF
-	-	TRBV27	TRBJ1-1	TGTGCCAGCAGTTGGTCACGTCTGACTGAAGCTTTCTTT	CASSWSRLTEAFF
TRBD1	-	TRBV9	TRBJ2-3	TGTGCCAGCAGCCCTCGTAGGGGGCCGATGACAGATACGCAGTATTTT	CASSPRRGPMTDTQYF
TRBD2	-	TRBV9	TRBJ2-1	TGTGCCAGCAGCGTAGAGAGCGGGAGTTTCTACAATGAGCAGTTCTTC	CASSVESGSFYNEQFF
TRBD1	once	TRBV6-5	TRBJ2-3	TGTGCCAGCAGCCAGGGGGCTTTTCGCACAGATACGCAGTATTTT	CASSQGAFRTDTQYF
TRBD1	-	TRBV18	TRBJ1-1	TGTGCCAGCTCACCAGCGAAACTCGGACAGGGCCATACTGAAGCTTTCTTT	CASSPAKLGQGHTEAFF
-	few	TRBV27	TRBJ1-1	TGTGCCAGCAGTCCCAGGGAGAACACTGAAGCTTTCTTT	CASSPRENTEAFF
-	once	TRBV12-3/TRBV12-4	TRBJ2-1	TGTGCCAGCAGGCTGGCAGGGGCGGATGAGCAGTTCTTC	CASRLAGADEQFF
TRBD2	-	TRBV7-2	TRBJ2-1	TGTGCCAGGACTAGCGGATCCTACAATGAGCAGTTCTTC	CARTSGSYNEQFF
-	few	TRBV11-2	TRBJ2-7	TGTGCCAGCACCCCCCGTATGAAGCAGTACTTC	CASTPRMKQYF
-	-	TRBV5-1	TRBJ1-2	TGCGCCAGCAGCTTGGCGGACAGTAACTATGGCTACACCTTC	CASSLADSNYGYTF
-	-	TRBV23-1	TRBJ1-2	TGCGCCAGCAGTCAAATCCGTAGGGCGGACCGTGCTAACTATGGCTACACCTTC	CASSQIRRADRANYGYTF
TRBD2	few	TRBV29-1	TRBJ2-1	TGCAGCGTCAGACAGAGGCTAGCGGTTAACAATGAGCAGTTCTTC	CSVRQRLAVNNEQFF
-	-	TRBV14	TRBJ2-5	TGTGCCAGCAGCCAAGGGGCGGGGGAGACCCAGTACTTC	CASSQGAGETQYF
-	-	TRBV6-4	TRBJ2-4	TGTGCCAGCAGTGATATTACGCGAATGGGAAAAAACATTCAGTACTTC	CASSDITRMGKNIQYF
-	-	TRBV7-2	TRBJ2-7	TGTGCCAGCAGCTTAAGCCGGGCTAGCTCATTGTACGAGCAGTACTTC	CASSLSRASSLYEQYF
-	-	TRBV3-1/TRBV3-2	TRBJ2-1	TGTGCCAGCAGCCAAGACGAGGGGTCCTACAATGAGCAGTTCTTC	CASSQDEGSYNEQFF
-	-	TRBV19	TRBJ1-4	TGTGCCAGTAGGGCCACAGGGTCAACTAATGAAAAACTGTTTTTT	CASRATGSTNEKLFF
-	medium-sized	TRBV6-1	TRBJ1-2	TGTGCCAGCAGTGAAGGCAGGGACCCTTTATTTGGCTACACCTTC	CASSEGRDPLFGYTF
TRBD1	-	TRBV6-1	TRBJ1-6	TGTGCCAGCAGTGAAGGACAGGGGGATAATTCACCCCTCCACTTT	CASSEGQGDNSPLHF
-	-	TRBV19	TRBJ1-1	TGTGCCAGTAGTATTGAACAGCGCGGAGCTTTCTTT	CASSIEQRGAFF
-	-	TRBV3-1/TRBV3-2	TRBJ1-3	TGTGCCAGCAGCCAAGAAACGATTGGAAACACCATATATTTT	CASSQETIGNTIYF
-	-	TRBV6-5	TRBJ2-3	TGTGCCAGCAGTTACAGGCAAGGGTTGGGCACAGATACGCAGTATTTT	CASSYRQGLGTDTQYF
-	-	TRBV11-2	TRBJ2-5	TGTGCCAGCCGATCGGTGAGGTCAGATGAGACCCAGTACTTC	CASRSVRSDETQYF
TRBD2	few	TRBV5-1	TRBJ2-2	TGCGCCAGCAGCGGTAGCGGGAGGAACACCGGGGAGCTGTTTTTT	CASSGSGRNTGELFF
-	-	TRBV27	TRBJ1-2	TGTGCCAGCAGCTACAGTTCCAACTATGGCTACACCTTC	CASSYSSNYGYTF
TRBD2	few	TRBV14	TRBJ2-3	TGTGCCAGCAGCCGACAACTAGCGAGCACAGATACGCAGTATTTT	CASSRQLASTDTQYF
-	-	TRBV7-6	TRBJ2-6	TGTGCCAGCAGCTCCCCATGGGGGCCGTCTGGGGCCAACGTCCTGACTTTC	CASSSPWGPSGANVLTF
-	few	TRBV11-3	TRBJ2-7	TGTGCCAGCAGCTTAGGGGACGGTACCTACGAGCAGTACTTC	CASSLGDGTYEQYF
-	-	TRBV10-2	TRBJ2-7	TGCGCCAGCAGTGTGGGACGGACGGACTACGAGCAGTACTTC	CASSVGRTDYEQYF
TRBD1	few	TRBV6-2/TRBV6-3	TRBJ1-1	TGTGCCAGCAGTTATAATTACCTGGGCAGGGGGCTTCGGAACACTGAAGCTTTCTTT	CASSYNYLGRGLRNTEAFF
TRBD2	-	TRBV5-1	TRBJ2-1	TGCGCCAGCAGCTTGGCCGGGCGGGAGAGTAAGTTCTTC	CASSLAGRESKFF
-	few	TRBV18	TRBJ1-1	TGTGCCAGCTCACCGAGACACGACACTGAAGCTTTCTTT	CASSPRHDTEAFF
-	-	TRBV10-3	TRBJ2-2	TGTGCCATCAGTGCCAGGGAGAACGGGGAGCTGTTTTTT	CAISARENGELFF